Listed here are 22 T cell receptor beta chains from one sample, sequenced in a study of blood T cell repertoires in COVID-19. Produced via immunoSEQ multiplex PCR; TCRdb's table is partial and in-frame only. The data hold about 180,000 clones, with more than 75% observed a single time. Sequencing used PBMCs or T cells enriched from blood (not recorded which). The receptors stem from a young woman who had recovered from COVID-19.

The rearrangement links TRBV24-1 to TRBJ2-1; TRBD2 aligns across 12 bases. Germline CDR1 and CDR2: KGHDR and SFDVKD. The CDR3 has 18 residues. The ends lost 2 bases at V and 6 bases at J; junction bases unmatched: 10. CDR3 bases: TGTGCCACCAGTGATTGGGCCTCTAGCGGGAGGGAGGTCAATGAGCAGTTCTTC. This translates into CATSDWASSGREVNEQFF.

The V call is TRBV7-8, the J call TRBJ1-1; perhaps TRBD1 as D (6 bases). Germline V lookup: CDR1 SGHVS, CDR2 FQNEAQ. The CDR3 has 15 amino acids. Trimming pared 4 bases from V and 5 bases from J, leaving 17 bases between. The CDR3 here is CASSSLWAGDTEAFF. Written as DNA, the CDR3 is TGTGCCAGCAGCTCTCTTTGGGCAGGGGATACTGAAGCTTTCTTT.

This chain connects TRBV5-1 to TRBJ1-3, with 8 bases fitting TRBD1. The CDR3 consists of 21 residues. Germline V gene sequence: CDR1 SGHRS, CDR2 YFSETQ. After removal of 0 bases from V and 0 bases from J, the junction contained 17 bases not matched to a gene. The CDR3 loop is CASSLEGQGAFRAGSGNTIYF. The DNA of the CDR3 is TGCGCCAGCAGCTTGGAGGGGCAGGGGGCTTTTAGGGCCGGCTCTGGAAACACCATATATTTT.

A single count supports this clone. This rearrangement joins TRBV11-2 to TRBJ1-1, with 12 bases matching TRBD1. J was trimmed by 3 bases and V by 2 bases; bases with no gene match: 13. From germline, CDR1 is SGHAT and CDR2 FQNNGV. CDR3 length: 19 amino acids. The CDR3 region is CASSLILGGTGGAYTEAFF. The CDR3 DNA sequence: TGTGCCAGCAGCTTAATTTTAGGCGGGACAGGGGGCGCGTACACTGAAGCTTTCTTT.

As DNA, the CDR3 is TGCGCCAGCAGCTTAGACTTCACCAACACCGGGGAGCTGTTTTTT. This encodes CASSLDFTNTGELFF. The chain uses TRBV5-1 and TRBJ2-2; D gene unclear. The CDR3 totals 15 residues. The V and J ends lost 2 bases and 2 bases respectively, with 10 bases between them. Germline loops: CDR1 SGHRS, CDR2 YFSETQ.

This clone has more than one count but fewer than ten. This rearrangement joins TRBV5-1 to TRBJ1-1; possible D gene TRBD1, 5 bases. The CDR3 is 13 amino acids. V lost 3 bases and J 11 bases, leaving 17 bases between the germline ends. Germline V lookup: CDR1 SGHRS, CDR2 YFSETQ. The chain's CDR3 is CASSSGEHPRAFF. The CDR3 coding sequence is TGCGCCAGCAGCTCGGGGGAACACCCAAGGGCTTTCTTT.

This chain joins TRBV5-6 and TRBJ2-7; D may be TRBD2 (6 bases). Per the germline V gene, CDR1 is SGHDT and CDR2 is YYEEEE. The CDR3 has 14 residues. Trimming stripped 0 bases from V and 2 bases from J, with 9 bases between. CDR3 in amino acids: CASSLGGVPYEQYF. CDR3 coding DNA: TGTGCCAGCAGCTTGGGGGGGGTACCCTACGAGCAGTACTTC.

The rearrangement links TRBV6-2 or TRBV6-3 to TRBJ2-7; D not resolved. Per germline, CDR1 MNHEY and CDR2 SVGEGT. The V gene lost 0 bases and the J gene lost 0 bases, with 12 bases spanning the gap. This CDR3 comprises 16 residues. CDR3 amino acids: CASSYSEVNLSYEQYF. The CDR3 DNA reads as TGTGCCAGCAGTTACTCTGAGGTTAACCTCTCCTACGAGCAGTACTTC.

The gene calls are TRBV6-1 and TRBJ1-5, with D maybe TRBD1 (6 bases). The CDR3 runs 14 residues. Trimming removed 2 bases at V and 8 bases at J, with 13 bases between. Germline values: CDR1 MNHNS, CDR2 SASEGT. CDR3 DNA sequence: TGTGCCAGCAGTGAACAGGGGTTCGGGAAGCCCCAGCATTTT. It yields the protein CASSEQGFGKPQHF.

The chain links TRBV4-1 to TRBJ2-1; 11 nucleotides align to TRBD2. Germline V gene lookup returns CDR1 MGHRA and CDR2 YSYEKL. This CDR3 spans 15 amino acids. V trimming: 1 base; J trimming: 5 bases; junction bases outside the gene matches: 1. This CDR3 reads CASSQVGLADNEQFF. The CDR3 bases are TGCGCCAGCAGCCAAGTGGGACTAGCGGACAATGAGCAGTTCTTC.

This clone was counted once. V is TRBV27 and J is TRBJ2-3; D is possibly TRBD2 (5 bases). Germline V gene data show CDR1 as MNHEY and CDR2 as SMNVEV (reference sequence). The CDR3 has 16 residues. V shed 2 bases and J shed 1 base, with 13 bases lying between them. The CDR3 nucleotides are TGTGCCAGCAGTTTACTTACGGACTCCGGCACAGATACGCAGTATTTT. It codes for CASSLLTDSGTDTQYF.

V usage is TRBV3-1 (or the pseudogene TRBV3-2) and J usage is TRBJ1-2, with 10 positions matching TRBD1. Trimming removed 8 bases from V and 4 bases from J; junction bases left unmatched: 7. The CDR3 is 14 residues long. Germline lookup yields CDR1 LGHDT and CDR2 YNNKEL (reference sequence). CDR3 nucleotides: TGTGCCAGCGAAGATCGGGACAGGGGCTATGGCTACACCTTC. Translation gives CASEDRDRGYGYTF.

J is TRBJ2-7 and V is TRBV20-1; TRBD2 matches 8 bases. This CDR3 comprises 14 residues. J lost 2 bases, V lost 3 bases, and 6 bases had no gene match. Germline CDR1 is DFQATT and CDR2 is SNEGSKA (reference sequence). The CDR3 reads CSASRPAGAYEQYF. Written as DNA, the CDR3 is TGCAGTGCTAGTCGCCCAGCGGGAGCCTACGAGCAGTACTTC.

The chain uses TRBV2 and TRBJ2-6; D unclear. The V and J ends lost 8 bases and 0 bases respectively, with 5 bases between them. Looked up from germline, CDR1 is SNHLY and CDR2 is FYNNEI. The length of the CDR3 is 13 residues. The CDR3 protein is CASLFSGANVLTF. The CDR3 region has the DNA TGTGCCAGCCTTTTCTCTGGGGCCAACGTCCTGACTTTC.

The J gene is TRBJ1-2, the V gene TRBV6-1, with a weak D call TRBD1 (5 bases). Germline lookup yields CDR1 MNHNS and CDR2 SASEGT. This CDR3 has 12 amino acids. V was trimmed by 1 base and J by 8 bases, leaving 8 bases between them. The CDR3 region is CASSEVRGGYTF. The CDR3 DNA reads as TGTGCCAGCAGTGAAGTTAGGGGCGGCTACACCTTC.

The V call is TRBV11-2, the J call TRBJ2-7; D is possibly TRBD2 (6 bases). This CDR3 has 17 amino acids. With 5 bases removed from V and 2 bases from J, the gap between germline ends came to 22 bases. Germline loops: CDR1 SGHAT, CDR2 FQNNGV. The CDR3 protein is CASSLLLREGYTYEQYF. For the CDR3, the DNA is TGTGCCAGCAGCCTCCTTTTGCGGGAAGGATACACCTACGAGCAGTACTTC.

This chain links TRBV10-1 with TRBJ2-3; 7 bases map to TRBD2. The CDR3 is 15 residues long. V lost 8 bases to trimming and J lost 0 bases; unmatched junction nucleotides: 8. CDR1 is WNHNN, CDR2 SYGVQD, per germline (reference sequence). CDR3 amino acids: CASRGAGNSTDTQYF. DNA of the CDR3: TGCGCCAGCCGGGGAGCGGGGAATAGCACAGATACGCAGTATTTT.

This chain links TRBV28 with TRBJ2-3; D may be TRBD1 (6 bases). The CDR3 has 14 residues. From germline, CDR1 is MDHEN and CDR2 SYDVKM. Trimming stripped 4 bases from V and 7 bases from J, with 15 bases between. Written as DNA, the CDR3 is TGTGCCAGCAGTTACCGCGTGGGGACAAATACGCAGTATTTT. Protein: CASSYRVGTNTQYF.

The rearrangement links TRBV21-1 to TRBJ2-2; the D call of TRBD2 is as the table states it, not checked on the DNA. TRBV21-1 is a pseudogene segment. The CDR3 is 16 amino acids. The CDR3 is CASSKSRTKNTGELFF. CDR3 sequence (DNA): TGTGCCAGCAGCAAATCCAGGACTAAGAACACCGGGGAGCTGTTTTTT.

The chain uses TRBV19 and TRBJ2-7; 8 bases are shared with TRBD2. The V gene end was trimmed by 5 bases and the J gene end by 5 bases; junction bases not matched to a gene: 5. This CDR3 spans 13 amino acids. CDR1 is LNHDA and CDR2 is SQIVND in the germline V gene (reference sequence). This chain's CDR3 is CASSERETNEQYF. The CDR3 bases are TGTGCCAGTAGTGAGCGGGAGACAAACGAGCAGTACTTC.

The chain joins TRBV14 to TRBJ1-3; maybe TRBD1 (6 bases). The CDR3 loop spans 18 amino acids. Germline V CDR1 and CDR2: SGHDN, FVKESK. V was trimmed by 2 bases and J by 4 bases, leaving 21 bases between them. The CDR3 DNA follows: TGTGCCAGCAGCCAACGGACCGCCATTCTGGGACACGGAAACACCATATATTTT. Translation gives CASSQRTAILGHGNTIYF.

The rearrangement uses TRBV6-5 and TRBJ2-2, with D possibly TRBD2 on 5 matching bases. V was shortened by 6 bases and J by 5 bases, with 10 bases between the two germline ends. The length of the CDR3 is 13 residues. From germline, CDR1 is MNHEY and CDR2 SVGAGI. The CDR3 loop is CASSRRRTGELFF. CDR3 nucleotide sequence: TGTGCCAGCAGCCGTAGGAGGACCGGGGAGCTGTTTTTT.